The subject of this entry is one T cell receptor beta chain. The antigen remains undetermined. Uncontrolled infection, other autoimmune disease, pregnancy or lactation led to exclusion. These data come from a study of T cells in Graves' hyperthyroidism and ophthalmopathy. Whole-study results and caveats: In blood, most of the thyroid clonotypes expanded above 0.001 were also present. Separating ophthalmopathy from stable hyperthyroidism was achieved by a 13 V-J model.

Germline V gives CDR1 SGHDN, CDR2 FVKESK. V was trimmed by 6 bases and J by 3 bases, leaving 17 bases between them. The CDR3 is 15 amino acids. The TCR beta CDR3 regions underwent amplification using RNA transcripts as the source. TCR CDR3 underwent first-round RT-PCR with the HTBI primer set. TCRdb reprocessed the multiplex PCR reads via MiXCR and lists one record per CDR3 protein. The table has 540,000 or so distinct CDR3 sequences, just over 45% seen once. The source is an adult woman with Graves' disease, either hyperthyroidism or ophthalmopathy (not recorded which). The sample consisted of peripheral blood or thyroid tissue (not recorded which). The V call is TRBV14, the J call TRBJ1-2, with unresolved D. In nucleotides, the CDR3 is TGTGCCAGCAGTGACCCGAACAATGGCGACTATGGCTACACCTTC. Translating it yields CASSDPNNGDYGYTF.